Listed below are T cell receptor beta chains from one sample, sequenced in a study of shared clonotypes between healthy human individuals. The protocol was immunoSEQ multiplex PCR, while the TCRdb copy is restricted to in-frame clones and leaves out a portion. In the table there are around 1.6 million clones, approximately 98% of which are singletons. The sample was naive CD4+ T cells sorted from blood. The source of these receptors is a man under 40 in good health. Both conserved end residues are part of each CDR3. A D gene is named only where the DNA matches it firmly. Size is omitted from some rows. Given values are once, few, many or a class for expanded clones.

TRBJ2-7	-	-	TRBV7-2	TGTGCCAGCAGCCCTTCGAAGGGGTTTGGCTACGAGCAGTACTTC	CASSPSKGFGYEQYF
TRBJ1-2	-	-	TRBV29-1	TGCAGCGTTGTGGTCAGGCGGGGGCTTGGCTACACCTTC	CSVVVRRGLGYTF
TRBJ2-7	-	-	TRBV9	TGTGCCAGCAGCGGAAAGGGCGAGGGCTACGAGCAGTACTTC	CASSGKGEGYEQYF
TRBJ1-5	once	-	TRBV5-6	TGTGCCAGCAGCTTGGGTAGCAATCAGCCCCAGCATTTT	CASSLGSNQPQHF
TRBJ2-1	-	-	TRBV10-3	TGTGCCATCAGTCGGGACACCCCTACCTACAATGAGCAGTTCTTC	CAISRDTPTYNEQFF
TRBJ2-2	-	-	TRBV6-1	TGTGCCAGCAGTGATCAGGCGTCAGGGGAGCTGTTTTTT	CASSDQASGELFF
TRBJ2-1	-	-	TRBV7-2	TGTGCCAGCAGCTTGCAAATCTCCCGCGATGAGCAGTTCTTC	CASSLQISRDEQFF
TRBJ2-1	-	TRBD1	TRBV5-1	TGCGCCAGCAGCTTAGTCCCAGGGGGCCAGTACAATGAGCAGTTCTTC	CASSLVPGGQYNEQFF
TRBJ2-5	-	-	TRBV18	TGTGCCAGCTCACCTTCCGGGCCGACGACCCAGTACTTC	CASSPSGPTTQYF
TRBJ2-1	-	-	TRBV29-1	TGCAGCGCAGGGGCCCGTGGAGACAATGAGCAGTTCTTC	CSAGARGDNEQFF
TRBJ2-1	-	TRBD2	TRBV7-2	TGTGCCAGCAACCAGGGCGGGAGCTTCAATGAGCAGTTCTTC	CASNQGGSFNEQFF
TRBJ2-5	-	-	TRBV21-1	TGTGCCAGCAGCAAAGACCTCTTAGGCAGGGAATATGTACAAGAGACCCAGTACTTC	CASSKDLLGREYVQETQYF
TRBJ2-5	-	-	TRBV9	TGTGCCAGCAGCGCGGCTTCAAAAGAGACCCAGTACTTC	CASSAASKETQYF
TRBJ1-4	-	TRBD1	TRBV18	TGTGCCAGCTCACCTACCGGGACAGGGCCTAATGAAAAACTGTTTTTT	CASSPTGTGPNEKLFF
TRBJ2-5	-	-	TRBV30	TGTGCCTGGAGTAGAGCAGTCCAAGAGACCCAGTACTTC	CAWSRAVQETQYF
TRBJ1-5	-	-	TRBV28	TGTGCCAGCACCACTCCCGGGACGGGTCATAGCAATCAGCCCCAGCATTTT	CASTTPGTGHSNQPQHF
TRBJ1-4	-	-	TRBV5-4	TGTGCCAGCAGCTTGGGCACGCAGGATGAAAAACTGTTTTTT	CASSLGTQDEKLFF
TRBJ1-5	-	-	TRBV28	TGTGCCAGCAGTTTCCCCCAGGCTCTAGGCAATCAGCCCCAGCATTTT	CASSFPQALGNQPQHF
TRBJ2-1	once	-	TRBV28	TGTGCCAGCACGAATGTCTATGAGCAGTTCTTC	CASTNVYEQFF
TRBJ2-7	once	-	TRBV5-1	TGCGCCAGCAGCCCCCTCATCTACAAATTTTACTACGAGCAGTACTTC	CASSPLIYKFYYEQYF